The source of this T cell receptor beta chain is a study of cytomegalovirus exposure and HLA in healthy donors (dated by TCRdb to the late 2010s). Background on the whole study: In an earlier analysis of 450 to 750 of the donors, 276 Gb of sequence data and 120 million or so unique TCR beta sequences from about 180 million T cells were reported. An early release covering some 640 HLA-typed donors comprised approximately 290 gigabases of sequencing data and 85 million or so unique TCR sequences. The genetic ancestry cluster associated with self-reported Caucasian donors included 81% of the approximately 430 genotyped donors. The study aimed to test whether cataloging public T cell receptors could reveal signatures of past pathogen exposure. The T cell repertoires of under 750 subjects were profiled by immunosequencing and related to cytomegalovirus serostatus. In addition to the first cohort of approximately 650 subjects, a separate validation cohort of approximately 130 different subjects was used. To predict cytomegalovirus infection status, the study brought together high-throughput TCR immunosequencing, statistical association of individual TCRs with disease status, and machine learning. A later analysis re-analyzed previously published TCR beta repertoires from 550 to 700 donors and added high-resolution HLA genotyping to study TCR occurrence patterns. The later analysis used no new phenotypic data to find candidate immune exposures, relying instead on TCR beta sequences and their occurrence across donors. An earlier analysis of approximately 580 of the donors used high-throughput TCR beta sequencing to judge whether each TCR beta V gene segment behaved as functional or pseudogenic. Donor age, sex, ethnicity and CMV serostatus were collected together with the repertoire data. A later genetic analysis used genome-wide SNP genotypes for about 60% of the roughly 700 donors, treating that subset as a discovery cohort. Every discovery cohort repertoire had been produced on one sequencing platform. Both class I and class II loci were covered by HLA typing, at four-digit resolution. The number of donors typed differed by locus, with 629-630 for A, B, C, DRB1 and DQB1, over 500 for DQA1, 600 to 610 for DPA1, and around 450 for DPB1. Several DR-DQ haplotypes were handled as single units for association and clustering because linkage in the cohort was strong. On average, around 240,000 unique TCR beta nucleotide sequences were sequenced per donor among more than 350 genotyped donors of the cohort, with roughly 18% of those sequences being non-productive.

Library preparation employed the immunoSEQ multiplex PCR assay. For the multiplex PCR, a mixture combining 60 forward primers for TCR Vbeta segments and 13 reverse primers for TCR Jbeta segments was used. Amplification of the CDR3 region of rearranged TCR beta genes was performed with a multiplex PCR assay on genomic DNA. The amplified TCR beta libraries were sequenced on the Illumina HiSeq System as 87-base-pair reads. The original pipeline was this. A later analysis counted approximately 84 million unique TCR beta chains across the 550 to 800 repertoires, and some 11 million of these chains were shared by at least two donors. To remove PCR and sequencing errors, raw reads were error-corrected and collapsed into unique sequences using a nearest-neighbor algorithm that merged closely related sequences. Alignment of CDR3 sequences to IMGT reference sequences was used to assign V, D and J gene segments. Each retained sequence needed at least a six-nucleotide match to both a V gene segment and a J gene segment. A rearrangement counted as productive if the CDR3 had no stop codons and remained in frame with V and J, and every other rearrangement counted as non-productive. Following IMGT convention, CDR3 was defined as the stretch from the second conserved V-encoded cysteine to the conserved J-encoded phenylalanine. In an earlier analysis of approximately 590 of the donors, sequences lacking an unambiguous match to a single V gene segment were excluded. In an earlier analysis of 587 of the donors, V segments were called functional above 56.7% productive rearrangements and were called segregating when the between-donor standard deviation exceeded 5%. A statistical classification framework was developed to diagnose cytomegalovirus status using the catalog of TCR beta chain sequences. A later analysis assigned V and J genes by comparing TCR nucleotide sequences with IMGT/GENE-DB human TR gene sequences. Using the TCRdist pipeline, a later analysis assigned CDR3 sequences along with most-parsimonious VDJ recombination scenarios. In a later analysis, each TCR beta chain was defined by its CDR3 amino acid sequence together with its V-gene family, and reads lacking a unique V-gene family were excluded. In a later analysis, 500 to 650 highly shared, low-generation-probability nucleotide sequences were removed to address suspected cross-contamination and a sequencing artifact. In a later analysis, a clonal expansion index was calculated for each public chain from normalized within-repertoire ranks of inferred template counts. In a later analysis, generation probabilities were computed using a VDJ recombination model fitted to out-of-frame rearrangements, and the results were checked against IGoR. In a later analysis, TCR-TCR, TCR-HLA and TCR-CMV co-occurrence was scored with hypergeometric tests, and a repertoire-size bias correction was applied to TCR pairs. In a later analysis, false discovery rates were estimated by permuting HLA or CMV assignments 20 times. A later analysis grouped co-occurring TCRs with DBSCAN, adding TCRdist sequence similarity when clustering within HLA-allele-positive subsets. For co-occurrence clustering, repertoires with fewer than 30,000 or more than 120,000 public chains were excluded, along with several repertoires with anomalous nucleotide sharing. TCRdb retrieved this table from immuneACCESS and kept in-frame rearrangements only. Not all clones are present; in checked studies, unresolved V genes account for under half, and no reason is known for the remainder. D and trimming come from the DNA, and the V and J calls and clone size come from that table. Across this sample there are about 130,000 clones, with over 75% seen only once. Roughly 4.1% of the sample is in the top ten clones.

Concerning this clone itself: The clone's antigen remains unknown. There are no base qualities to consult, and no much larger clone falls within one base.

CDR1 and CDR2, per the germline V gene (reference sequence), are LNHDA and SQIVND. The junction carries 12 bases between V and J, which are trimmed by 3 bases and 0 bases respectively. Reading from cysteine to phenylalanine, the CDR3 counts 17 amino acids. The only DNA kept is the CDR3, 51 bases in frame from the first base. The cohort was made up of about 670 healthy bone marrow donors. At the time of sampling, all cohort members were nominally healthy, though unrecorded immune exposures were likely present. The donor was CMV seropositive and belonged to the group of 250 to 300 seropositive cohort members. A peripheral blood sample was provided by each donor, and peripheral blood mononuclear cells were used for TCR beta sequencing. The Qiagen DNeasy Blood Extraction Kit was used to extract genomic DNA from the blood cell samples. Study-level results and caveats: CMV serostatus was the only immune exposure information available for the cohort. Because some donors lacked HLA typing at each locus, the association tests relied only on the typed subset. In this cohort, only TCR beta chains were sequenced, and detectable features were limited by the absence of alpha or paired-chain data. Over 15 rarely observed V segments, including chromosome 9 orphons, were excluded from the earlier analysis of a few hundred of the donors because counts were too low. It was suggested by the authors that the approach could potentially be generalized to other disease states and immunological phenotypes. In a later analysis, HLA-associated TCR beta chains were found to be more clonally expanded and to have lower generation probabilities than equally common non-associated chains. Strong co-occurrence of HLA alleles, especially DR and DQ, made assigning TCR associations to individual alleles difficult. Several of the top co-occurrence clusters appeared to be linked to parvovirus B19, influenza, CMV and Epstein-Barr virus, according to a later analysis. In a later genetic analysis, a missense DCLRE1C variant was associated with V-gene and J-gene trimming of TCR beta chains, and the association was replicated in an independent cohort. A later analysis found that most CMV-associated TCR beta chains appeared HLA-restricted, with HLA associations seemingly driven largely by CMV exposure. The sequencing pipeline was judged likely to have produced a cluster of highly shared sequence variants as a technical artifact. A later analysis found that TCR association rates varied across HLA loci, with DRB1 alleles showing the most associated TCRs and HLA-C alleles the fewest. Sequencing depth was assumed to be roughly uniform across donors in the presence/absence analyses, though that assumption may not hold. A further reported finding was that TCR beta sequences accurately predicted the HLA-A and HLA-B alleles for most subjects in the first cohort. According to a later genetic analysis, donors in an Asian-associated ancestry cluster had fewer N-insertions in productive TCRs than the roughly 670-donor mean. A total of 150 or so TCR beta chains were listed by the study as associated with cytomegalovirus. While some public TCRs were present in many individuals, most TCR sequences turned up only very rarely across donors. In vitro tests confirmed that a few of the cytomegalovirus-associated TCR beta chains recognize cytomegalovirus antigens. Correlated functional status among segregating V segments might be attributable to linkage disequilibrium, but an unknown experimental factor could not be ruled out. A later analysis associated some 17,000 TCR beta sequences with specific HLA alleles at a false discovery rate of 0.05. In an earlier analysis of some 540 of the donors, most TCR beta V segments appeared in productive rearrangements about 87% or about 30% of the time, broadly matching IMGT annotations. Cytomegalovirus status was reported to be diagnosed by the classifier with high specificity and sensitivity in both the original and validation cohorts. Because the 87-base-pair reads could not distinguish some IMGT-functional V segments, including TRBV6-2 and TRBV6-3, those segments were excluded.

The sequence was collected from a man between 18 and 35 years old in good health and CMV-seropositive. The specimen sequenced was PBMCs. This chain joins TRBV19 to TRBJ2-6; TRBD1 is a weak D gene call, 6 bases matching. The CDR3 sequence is CASSIRDTNSGANVLTF. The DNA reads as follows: TGTGCCAGTAGTATCCGGGACACAAACTCTGGGGCCAACGTCCTGACTTTC.